This T cell receptor beta chain came from a study of T cell responses to AZD1222 COVID-19 vaccine. Findings and caveats of the study: Reports indicate that nearly half of spike-specific TCRs are directed at unmutated variant regions. Scientists sampled the repertoires only once the peak T cell response had passed. Across spike, vaccine-associated CD4 TCRs were found, dominant at 160-218 and 743-854. White British donors predominated, females outnumbered males, and clonal diversity was possibly underestimated.

A note on this clone: What it recognizes is unknown.

The CDR3 runs 14 residues. The V segment lost 3 bases and the J segment 7 bases; nucleotides outside the gene matches: 4. Germline V gene data show CDR1 as LNHDA and CDR2 as SQIVND (reference sequence). Clones were sequenced by immunoSEQ multiplex PCR, and TCRdb holds only the in-frame ones, with some missing. In the table there are roughly 150,000 clones, about 93% of which are singletons. The source of this sequence is an adult in good health. Sample: peripheral blood, taken on day 0 of AZD1222 vaccination. The J gene is TRBJ1-5, the V gene TRBV19; 9 nucleotides match TRBD1. CDR3 nucleotide sequence: TGTGCCAGTAGTATTACAGGGGGCAGGCAGCCCCAGCATTTT. Encoded protein: CASSITGGRQPQHF.